This T cell receptor beta chain was recorded in a study of neoadjuvant anti-PD-1 for oral cavity cancer. Trimming took 4 bases from V and 6 from J, leaving 12 bases between them. Germline lookup yields CDR1 LNHDA and CDR2 SQIVND (reference sequence). This CDR3 spans 13 amino acids. Time point here: after neoadjuvant nivolumab, at surgical resection. These newly diagnosed stage II-IVA oral cavity squamous cell carcinoma patients had no prior systemic or radiation treatment. Data came from immunoSEQ multiplex PCR; TCRdb stores just in-frame clones and leaves some out. Seen here are 2,000 or so clones, 59% observed once, and the top ten hold under 20%.

The clonotype originates from a person between 40 and 85 years old with oral cavity squamous cell carcinoma. The sequenced sample was tumor tissue, obtained after nivolumab (anti-PD-1) treatment. The chain carries TRBV19 and TRBJ1-1; D remains unclear. The CDR3 DNA reads TGTGCCAGTAGTACGGGGAACGTAGCTGAAGCTTTCTTT. This gives the protein CASSTGNVAEAFF.